These T cell receptor beta chains were read from a single sample in a study of sequential checkpoint blockade in melanoma. TCRdb's table, derived via immunoSEQ multiplex PCR, lists solely in-frame clones and lacks some. The sample records around 2,200 clones, about 19% being singletons. This sample comprised tumor tissue (inferred from file names), obtained from a patient given nivolumab and ipilimumab in sequence. All receptors derive from a human donor with melanoma. Both conserved end residues are part of each CDR3. A D gene is named only where the DNA matches it firmly. Rows may omit the clone size; those that give it use once, few, many or a size class.

j_gene | abundance | d_gene | v_gene | CDR3nt | CDR3aa
TRBJ1-3 | few | - | TRBV6-8 | TGTGCCAGCAGTGATGGCTCAGGAGGCACGATCGGAAACACCATATATTTT | CASSDGSGGTIGNTIYF
TRBJ2-1 | - | TRBD1 | TRBV19 | TGTGCCAGTAGACAAATCACAGGGGGCGCCTACAATGAGCAGTTCTTC | CASRQITGGAYNEQFF
TRBJ2-7 | - | - | TRBV18 | TGTGCCAGCTCACCAGTAGGGAAGGGGGCCTACGAGCAGTACTTC | CASSPVGKGAYEQYF
TRBJ2-7 | medium-sized | - | TRBV9 | TGTGCCAGCAGCCAAGACTGGAACGAGCAGTACTTC | CASSQDWNEQYF
TRBJ2-7 | medium-sized | - | TRBV6-8 | TGTGCCAGCAGTGACTACTATGGCTCCTACGAGCAGTACTTC | CASSDYYGSYEQYF
TRBJ2-2 | medium-sized | - | TRBV11-3 | TGTGCCAGCAGCTTAGGGGTGAACACCGGGGAGCTGTTTTTT | CASSLGVNTGELFF
TRBJ2-1 | few | TRBD2 | TRBV5-1 | TGCGCCAGCAGCTTGTCTAGCGGGGGGGGCCCGGCCTTAATTGAGCAGTTCTTC | CASSLSSGGGPALIEQFF
TRBJ1-5 | - | - | TRBV28 | TGTGCCAGCAGTTTAAAGGGCAGAAATAGCAATCAGCCCCAGCATTTT | CASSLKGRNSNQPQHF
TRBJ1-1 | few | - | TRBV19 | TGTGCCAGTAGCAGCCTAGACCTTCAAACACTGGAAGCTTTCTTT | CASSSLDLQTLEAFF
TRBJ2-5 | - | - | TRBV25-1 | TGTGCCAGCAGTAGGAGAGGGGGCCAAGAGACCCAGTACTTC | CASSRRGGQETQYF
TRBJ1-1 | - | - | TRBV19 | TGTGCCAGTGGAGGGGCGGCGGGCACTGAAGCTTTCTTT | CASGGAAGTEAFF
TRBJ2-7 | - | - | TRBV5-1 | TGCGCCAGCAGGATGCATCCAGGGCCAGGCGAGCAGTACTTC | CASRMHPGPGEQYF
TRBJ2-7 | - | - | TRBV6-8 | TGTGCCAGCAGTGGCGCCAGGACCTCCTACGAGCAGTACTTC | CASSGARTSYEQYF
TRBJ1-1 | - | - | TRBV19 | TGTGCCAGTAGGAGGGGTGCGGGCACTGAAGCTTTCTTT | CASRRGAGTEAFF
TRBJ1-5 | many | - | TRBV11-3 | TGTGCCAGCAGCTTAGATGTAGGGAGCAATCAGCCCCAGCATTTT | CASSLDVGSNQPQHF
TRBJ2-7 | - | TRBD1 | TRBV11-3 | TGTGCCAGCAGCTCGCGACAGGGGCCCACCTACGAGCAGTACTTC | CASSSRQGPTYEQYF
TRBJ2-2 | few | TRBD1 | TRBV28 | TGTGCCAGCAGTTCTACAGGGGGCGGGGGCACCGGGGAGCTGTTTTTT | CASSSTGGGGTGELFF
TRBJ2-5 | medium-sized | TRBD2 | TRBV11-3 | TGTGCCAGCAGCCAATACAGCGGGAGTTTCGATACCCAGTACTTC | CASSQYSGSFDTQYF
TRBJ1-1 | medium-sized | - | TRBV28 | TGTGCCAGCAGTATCGGCCTCAACACTGAAGCTTTCTTT | CASSIGLNTEAFF
TRBJ1-5 | - | - | TRBV28 | TGTACCAGCAGTTTAACGCGCGGCCTCAATCAGCCCCAGCATTTT | CTSSLTRGLNQPQHF
TRBJ2-2 | few | TRBD2 | TRBV10-3 | TGTGCCATCAGTGAGTCTAAACGCGGGGGAGCAGGGGAGCTGTTTTTT | CAISESKRGGAGELFF
TRBJ2-3 | medium-sized | - | TRBV9 | TGTGCCAGCAGCGTAGCGAGTCTGACAGATACGCAGTATTTT | CASSVASLTDTQYF
TRBJ2-3 | few | TRBD2 | TRBV29-1 | TGCAGCGCTGTTCCTAGCGGGATCGCGGCAGATACGCAGTATTTT | CSAVPSGIAADTQYF
TRBJ2-1 | many | - | TRBV11-3 | TGTGCCAGCAGCTGGGGGCAGGGCTCCTACAATGAGCAGTTCTTC | CASSWGQGSYNEQFF
TRBJ1-3 | large | - | TRBV29-1 | TGCAGCGTTGAGGGGTCAGGACCTGGAAACACCATATATTTT | CSVEGSGPGNTIYF
TRBJ1-5 | - | TRBD1 | TRBV29-1 | TGCAGCGTCCTCCTCGGGACAGGGAATAATCAGCCCCAGCATTTT | CSVLLGTGNNQPQHF
TRBJ2-1 | few | TRBD2 | TRBV11-3 | TGTGCCAGCAGCCAAAGCGGGGGGAGTGAGAATGAGCAGTTCTTC | CASSQSGGSENEQFF